A single sample gave rise to the 29 T cell receptor beta chains below, sequenced in a study of technical replicates of blood from four donors. Clones were sequenced by immunoSEQ multiplex PCR, and TCRdb holds only the in-frame ones, with some missing. The sample has 100,000 or so clones, about 96% seen once; the top ten hold roughly 0.36%. Sequenced input: T cells isolated from PBMCs. The receptors were gathered from a human donor in good health.

This clone was seen once. The CDR3 bases are TGCGCCAGCAGCCCTTACTCAAACTTAGGGGAACTCTATGGCTACACCTTC. Its protein is CASSPYSNLGELYGYTF. The genes are TRBV4-1 and TRBJ1-2, with a possible D match to TRBD1 (5 bases). V was shortened by 4 bases and J by 4 bases, with 22 bases between the two germline ends. Germline V gives CDR1 MGHRA, CDR2 YSYEKL. The CDR3 extends over 17 amino acids.

The chain carries TRBV18 and TRBJ1-5; D call uncertain. Trimming removed 0 bases at V and 10 bases at J, with 16 bases between. The CDR3 is 15 amino acids. CDR1 KGHSH and CDR2 LQKENI come from the germline V gene. CDR3 DNA: TGTGCCAGCTCACCACCTAGCTCCGGGATGAGCCCCCAGCATTTT. Residues: CASSPPSSGMSPQHF.

The CDR3 reads CASSQDKGLAETEAFF. CDR3 nucleotide sequence: TGCGCCAGCAGCCAAGATAAGGGGCTGGCGGAAACTGAAGCTTTCTTT. V is TRBV4-1 and J is TRBJ1-1, with a weak D call TRBD1 (5 bases). Trimming removed 0 bases from V and 5 bases from J, with 16 bases in between. The CDR3 extends over 16 amino acids. CDR1 and CDR2 (germline): MGHRA, YSYEKL.

The V and J genes are TRBV28 and TRBJ1-1; TRBD1 is a possible D gene (6 bases). The CDR3 covers 15 residues. Germline CDR1 is MDHEN and CDR2 is SYDVKM. The V gene lost 5 bases and the J gene lost 0 bases, with 13 bases spanning the gap. CDR3 in DNA: TGTGCCAGCAGTCGAGGGGGAGACATGAACACTGAAGCTTTCTTT. Its translation: CASSRGGDMNTEAFF.

V is TRBV30 and J is TRBJ1-4; TRBD1 is a possible D gene (5 bases). Germline V lookup: CDR1 GTSNPN, CDR2 SVGIG (reference sequence). The CDR3 has 12 residues. Between the trimmed V and J ends, which lost 3 bases and 8 bases, there was a span of 10 bases. This CDR3 reads CAWSLTGEKLFF. For the CDR3, the DNA is TGTGCCTGGAGCCTAACAGGCGAAAAACTGTTTTTT.

The CDR3 region is CAGEPDSSYEQYF. CDR3 nucleotides: TGTGCCGGAGAACCAGACAGTTCCTACGAGCAGTACTTC. The chain couples TRBV30 to TRBJ2-7; possible D gene TRBD1, 5 bases. Per germline, CDR1 GTSNPN and CDR2 SVGIG (reference sequence). The germline V and J ends were trimmed by 8 bases and 1 base, with 15 bases remaining between them. The CDR3 length is 13 residues.

This chain connects TRBV6-6 to TRBJ2-7, with 9 nucleotides matching TRBD2. The J segment lost 7 bases and the V segment lost 0 bases, leaving 10 bases of the junction unmatched. CDR3 length equals 16 residues. Germline lookup yields CDR1 MNHNY and CDR2 SVGAGI (reference sequence). This CDR3 reads CASSYSPSGDEREQYF. In nucleotides, the CDR3 is TGTGCCAGCAGTTACTCCCCTAGCGGGGATGAAAGGGAGCAGTACTTC.

The rearrangement uses TRBV5-6 and TRBJ2-7, with 10 bases lining up with TRBD1. Germline loops: CDR1 SGHDT, CDR2 YYEEEE. Losses at the gene ends were 3 bases for V and 4 bases for J; bases not matched to a gene: 4. The CDR3 covers 14 residues. The CDR3 bases are TGTGCCAGCAGCTGGGACAGGGGTTCATACGAGCAGTACTTC. Its translation is CASSWDRGSYEQYF.

This clone was observed a single time. The chain employs TRBV5-4 and TRBJ2-3; 13 bases match TRBD2. Germline V gene sequence: CDR1 SGHNT, CDR2 YYREEE (reference sequence). Trimming removed 0 bases from V and 5 bases from J; junction bases left unmatched: 6. The CDR3 runs 17 residues. CDR3 sequence reads: CASSLGLAGGGGDTQYF. The CDR3 bases are TGTGCCAGCAGCTTGGGACTAGCGGGAGGAGGTGGAGATACGCAGTATTTT.

In DNA form, the CDR3 reads TGTGCCAGTAGGACAGGGGTTGTGAACACTGAAGCTTTCTTT. It codes for CASRTGVVNTEAFF. V is TRBV19 and J is TRBJ1-1; 8 nucleotides line up with TRBD1. Germline V gene data show CDR1 as LNHDA and CDR2 as SQIVND (reference sequence). With 6 bases clipped from V and 0 bases from J, the junction kept 3 bases outside the gene matches. CDR3 length: 14 residues.

CDR3 in amino acids: CASSYSEGGRGYTF. CDR3 DNA: TGTGCCAGCAGTTACTCGGAAGGGGGACGGGGCTACACCTTC. This chain uses TRBV6-5 with TRBJ1-2; perhaps TRBD1 as D (6 bases). This CDR3 is 14 amino acids long. Germline V gene sequence: CDR1 MNHEY, CDR2 SVGAGI. Trimming removed 0 bases from V and 8 bases from J, with 13 bases in between.

Here the CDR3 reads CASSLDVGHPNEKLFF. The CDR3 nucleotides read TGCGCCAGCAGCTTGGACGTCGGACACCCTAATGAAAAACTGTTTTTT. V gene TRBV5-1 combines with J gene TRBJ1-4; possible D gene TRBD1, 5 bases. V lost 0 bases to trimming and J lost 3 bases, with 12 bases between them. The V gene's germline CDR1 is SGHRS and CDR2 YFSETQ. CDR3 size: 16 residues.

This clone was observed once. This chain joins TRBV18 and TRBJ1-1; no clear D. Trimming removed 6 bases at V and 6 bases at J, with 17 bases between. The germline V gene encodes CDR1 KGHSH and CDR2 LQKENI. This CDR3 is 14 amino acids long. The CDR3 DNA sequence: TGTGCCAGCTCCACGGAGCGAGAAATTCCTGAAGCTTTCTTT. Translated, it gives CASSTEREIPEAFF.

V usage is TRBV5-6 and J usage is TRBJ2-3; D is uncertain. The length of the CDR3 is 13 residues. Germline values: CDR1 SGHDT, CDR2 YYEEEE. The germline V and J ends were trimmed by 0 bases and 2 bases, with 4 bases remaining between them. CDR3 amino acids: CASSLDITDTQYF. As DNA, the CDR3 is TGTGCCAGCAGCTTGGACATCACAGATACGCAGTATTTT.

V is TRBV18 and J is TRBJ1-1; D call uncertain. V dropped 2 bases and J dropped 6 bases, with 7 bases sitting between them. CDR3 length: 12 amino acids. Germline lookup yields CDR1 KGHSH and CDR2 LQKENI. CDR3 sequence: CASSPGGAEAFF. CDR3 DNA sequence: TGTGCCAGCTCACCAGGAGGCGCTGAAGCTTTCTTT.

The chain joins TRBV18 to TRBJ2-1; 7 bases are shared with TRBD2. The CDR3 length is 15 residues. The V and J ends lost 6 bases and 0 bases, in that order; junction bases with no gene match: 5. Germline V CDR1 and CDR2: KGHSH, LQKENI. The CDR3 sequence is CASSQAGRSYNEQFF. The CDR3 coding sequence is TGTGCCAGCTCCCAAGCGGGGCGCTCCTACAATGAGCAGTTCTTC.

This clone is a singleton in its sample. The chain has TRBV28 and TRBJ1-1, with 9 bases aligning to TRBD1. Losses at the gene ends were 4 bases for V and 11 bases for J; bases not matched to a gene: 14. The CDR3 loop spans 15 amino acids. Germline values: CDR1 MDHEN, CDR2 SYDVKM. The CDR3 spells CASSSPGQGGQRAFF. As DNA, the CDR3 is TGTGCCAGCAGTTCCCCGGGACAGGGAGGTCAGAGGGCTTTCTTT.

The CDR3 DNA reads as TGTGCCAGCAGCTTGCTTGGCCTAGCGGGAGGATCTTCCTCCTACAATGAGCAGTTCTTC. As protein: CASSLLGLAGGSSSYNEQFF. This chain uses TRBV5-8 with TRBJ2-1; TRBD2 aligns across 11 bases. Germline-derived CDR1 and CDR2 are SGHTS and YDEGEE. V lost 1 base to trimming and J lost 0 bases; unmatched junction nucleotides: 12. CDR3 length equals 20 residues. The entire variable domain, with the rest obtained from reference TRBV5-8 and TRBJ2-1, is as follows: EAGVTQSPTHLIKTRGQQATLRCSPISGHTSVYWYQQALGLGLQFLLWYDEGEERNRGNFPPRFSGRQFPNYSSELNVNALELEDSALYLCASSLLGLAGGSSSYNEQFFGPGTRLTVL.

This clone was seen once. The CDR3 nucleotides are TGTGCCAGCTCTCGGACTAGCGACAACTACAATGAGCAGTTCTTC. Its translation: CASSRTSDNYNEQFF. The J gene is TRBJ2-1, the V gene TRBV18; 9 nucleotides line up with TRBD2. Looked up from germline, CDR1 is KGHSH and CDR2 is LQKENI. The CDR3 is made up of 15 amino acids. V was pared by 6 bases and J by 3 bases, with 6 bases of the junction left unmatched.

V is TRBV5-6 and J is TRBJ2-7; 10 bases fit TRBD1. CDR1 and CDR2 (germline): SGHDT, YYEEEE. The V and J ends lost 0 bases and 6 bases, in that order; junction bases with no gene match: 9. The CDR3 is 16 residues long. CDR3 sequence reads: CASSLEFGTGVSEQYF. The CDR3 nucleotides are TGTGCCAGCAGCTTGGAATTCGGGACAGGGGTTAGCGAGCAGTACTTC.

The chain uses TRBV5-1 and TRBJ2-7; D uncertain. The CDR3 consists of 15 residues. Trimming removed 0 bases from V and 0 bases from J, with 10 bases in between. Germline V gives CDR1 SGHRS, CDR2 YFSETQ. CDR3 amino acids: CASSLGSGFSYEQYF. The CDR3 DNA follows: TGCGCCAGCAGCTTGGGATCCGGGTTCTCCTACGAGCAGTACTTC.

V gene TRBV4-2 combines with J gene TRBJ2-3; D is unresolved. In germline, CDR1 is LGHNA, CDR2 YNFKEQ. CDR3 length: 14 amino acids. The V gene lost 2 bases and the J gene lost 4 bases, with 10 bases spanning the gap. The chain's CDR3 is CASSQIADPDTQYF. The CDR3 DNA is TGTGCCAGCAGCCAAATAGCAGATCCAGATACGCAGTATTTT.

This clone has more than one count but fewer than ten. Here the CDR3 reads CASSLLGAGGGSYNEQFF. The DNA for the CDR3 is TGTGCCAGCAGTTTACTTGGTGCGGGAGGGGGGTCCTACAATGAGCAGTTCTTC. This chain connects TRBV28 to TRBJ2-1; 9 positions agree with TRBD2. Germline values: CDR1 MDHEN, CDR2 SYDVKM. V lost 2 bases and J lost 1; bases outside the gene matches: 9. CDR3 size: 18 residues.

The gene calls are TRBV6-1 and TRBJ2-5, with D unresolved. CDR1 and CDR2 (germline): MNHNS, SASEGT. Trimming pared 3 bases from V and 5 bases from J, leaving 10 bases between. This CDR3 comprises 13 residues. The CDR3 is CASSETILETQYF. Here the CDR3 DNA reads TGTGCCAGCAGTGAGACAATCTTGGAGACCCAGTACTTC.

In nucleotides, the CDR3 is TGTGCCAGCAGCTTAGGGGGACAGGGCATTATCTATGGCTACACCTTC. This translates into CASSLGGQGIIYGYTF. The V gene is TRBV11-2, the J gene TRBJ1-2; 9 bases are a match to TRBD1. This CDR3 is built from 16 residues. V dropped 1 base and J dropped 4; count of bases not matched to a gene: 7. Per the germline V gene, CDR1 is SGHAT and CDR2 is FQNNGV.

The rearrangement joins TRBV5-1 to TRBJ1-2, with TRBD1 identical over 9 bases. CDR1 is SGHRS and CDR2 is YFSETQ in the germline V gene. Unmatched junction bases numbered 12, after V lost 4 bases and J lost 2 bases. The CDR3 has 17 amino acids. CDR3 protein: CASSTGFGDRENYGYTF. Written as DNA, the CDR3 is TGCGCCAGCAGCACCGGGTTTGGGGACAGGGAAAACTATGGCTACACCTTC.

The chain employs TRBV2 and TRBJ2-1, with 7 bases matching TRBD2. The J segment lost 0 bases and the V segment lost 6 bases, leaving 11 bases of the junction unmatched. This CDR3 region has 17 residues. CDR1 and CDR2 (germline): SNHLY, FYNNEI. This CDR3 reads CASRHSSGPSSYNEQFF. CDR3 sequence (DNA): TGTGCCAGCAGGCATTCTAGCGGCCCTAGCTCCTACAATGAGCAGTTCTTC.

Note on this clone: Compared with germline, one end of the junction differs, possibly owing to a read error. The chain joins TRBV6-9 to TRBJ2-1; 9 nucleotides line up with TRBD2. Per the germline V gene, CDR1 is MNHGY and CDR2 is SVAAGI. This CDR3 region has 15 residues. CDR3 in DNA: TGTGCCAGCAATTATAGCGGGAGAAACGACAATGAGCAGTTCTTC. It yields the protein CASNYSGRNDNEQFF.

The V call is TRBV10-3, the J call TRBJ1-5; the match to TRBD1 covers 9 bases. Germline CDR1 and CDR2: ENHRY and SYGVKD. Germline trimming cut 2 bases from V and 6 bases from J; bases unmatched to any gene: 14. The CDR3 contains 18 residues. CDR3 region: CAISEDFGTGRLTQPQHF. The CDR3 nucleotides read TGTGCCATCAGTGAGGATTTCGGGACAGGGAGGCTTACTCAGCCCCAGCATTTT.